This T cell receptor (beta chain) was observed in a study of shared T cell receptors in the human thymus. TCRdb's copy holds only in-frame clones and misses some; the assay was immunoSEQ multiplex PCR. The sample carries hundreds of thousands of clones, approximately 90% recorded once. This CDR3 region has 16 residues. Germline CDR1 is MNHNS and CDR2 is SASEGT. The V gene end was trimmed by 2 bases and the J gene end by 6 bases; junction bases not matched to a gene: 7. The data also belong to a second study, concerning human thymus T cells.

The receptor comes from a boy under two years old with a congenital heart defect. What was sequenced was thymocytes. The chain is built from TRBV6-1 and TRBJ2-1; the match to TRBD1 covers 10 bases. The CDR3 nucleotides are TGTGCCAGCAGTGAAAGGAGACAGGGGGCGGCCAATGAGCAGTTCTTC. Protein product: CASSERRQGAANEQFF.